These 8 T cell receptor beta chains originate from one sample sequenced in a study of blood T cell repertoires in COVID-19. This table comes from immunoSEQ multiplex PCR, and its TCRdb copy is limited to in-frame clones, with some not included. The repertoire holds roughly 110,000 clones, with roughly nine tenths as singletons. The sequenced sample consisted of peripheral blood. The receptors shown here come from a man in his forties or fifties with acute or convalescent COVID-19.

In DNA form, the CDR3 reads TGTGCCAGTACCACGGGACAGGCCCTAGGAGAGACCCAGTACTTC. It specifies CASTTGQALGETQYF. This chain joins TRBV19 and TRBJ2-5, with 8 bases fitting TRBD1. The CDR3 is 15 residues long. The V gene end was trimmed by 7 bases and the J gene end by 4 bases; junction bases not matched to a gene: 11. CDR1 is LNHDA and CDR2 is SQIVND in the germline V gene (reference sequence).

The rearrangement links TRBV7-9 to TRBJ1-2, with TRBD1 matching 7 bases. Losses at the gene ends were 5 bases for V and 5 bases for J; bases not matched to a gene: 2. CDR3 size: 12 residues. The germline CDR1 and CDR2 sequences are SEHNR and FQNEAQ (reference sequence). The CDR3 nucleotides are TGTGCCAGCAGCCAGACAGGGTATGGCTACACCTTC. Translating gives CASSQTGYGYTF. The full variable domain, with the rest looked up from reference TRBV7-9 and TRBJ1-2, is DTGVSQNPRHKITKRGQNVTFRCDPISEHNRLYWYRQTLGQGPEFLTYFQNEAQLEKSRLLSDRFSAERPKGSFSTLEIQRTEQGDSAMYLCASSQTGYGYTFGSGTRLTVV.

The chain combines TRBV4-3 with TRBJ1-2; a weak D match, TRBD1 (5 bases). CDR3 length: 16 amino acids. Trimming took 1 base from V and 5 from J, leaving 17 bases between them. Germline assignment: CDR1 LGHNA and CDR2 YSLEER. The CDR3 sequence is CASSQVGGREGYGYTF. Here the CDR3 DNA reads TGCGCCAGCAGCCAAGTCGGGGGGAGGGAAGGATATGGCTACACCTTC.

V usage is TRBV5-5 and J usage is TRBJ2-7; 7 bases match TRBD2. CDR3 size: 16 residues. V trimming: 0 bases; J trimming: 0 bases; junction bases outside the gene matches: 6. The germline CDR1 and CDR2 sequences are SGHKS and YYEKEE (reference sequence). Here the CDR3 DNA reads TGTGCCAGCAGCTTGGCCGGGGGGATATACTCCTACGAGCAGTACTTC. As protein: CASSLAGGIYSYEQYF.

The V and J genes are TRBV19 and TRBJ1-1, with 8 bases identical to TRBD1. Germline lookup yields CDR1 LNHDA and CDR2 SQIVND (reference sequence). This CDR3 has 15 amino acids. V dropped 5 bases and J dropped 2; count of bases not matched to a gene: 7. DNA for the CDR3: TGTGCCAGTAGTCCATTGACAGGGGCTAACACTGAAGCTTTCTTT. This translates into CASSPLTGANTEAFF.

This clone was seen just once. The CDR3 sequence: CASSSANRVGYEQYF. The CDR3 DNA reads TGCGCCAGCAGCTCGGCGAACAGGGTGGGCTACGAGCAGTACTTC. The genes are TRBV5-1 and TRBJ2-7, with D tentatively TRBD1 (6 bases). Germline CDR1 and CDR2: SGHRS and YFSETQ. The CDR3 runs to 15 residues. Trimming took off 3 bases at V and 3 bases at J, with 16 bases between the two ends.

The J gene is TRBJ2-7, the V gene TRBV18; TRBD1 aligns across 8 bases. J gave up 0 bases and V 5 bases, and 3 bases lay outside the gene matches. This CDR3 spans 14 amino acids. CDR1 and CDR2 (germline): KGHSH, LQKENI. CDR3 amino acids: CASSKDRASYEQYF. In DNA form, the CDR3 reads TGTGCCAGCTCAAAGGACAGGGCCTCCTACGAGCAGTACTTC.

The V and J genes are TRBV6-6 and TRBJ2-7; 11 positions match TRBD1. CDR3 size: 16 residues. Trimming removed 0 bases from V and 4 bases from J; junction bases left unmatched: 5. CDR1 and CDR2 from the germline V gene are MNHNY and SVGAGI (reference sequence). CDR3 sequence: CASSYSAGQGAYEQYF. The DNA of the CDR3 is TGTGCCAGCAGTTACTCCGCCGGACAGGGGGCTTACGAGCAGTACTTC.